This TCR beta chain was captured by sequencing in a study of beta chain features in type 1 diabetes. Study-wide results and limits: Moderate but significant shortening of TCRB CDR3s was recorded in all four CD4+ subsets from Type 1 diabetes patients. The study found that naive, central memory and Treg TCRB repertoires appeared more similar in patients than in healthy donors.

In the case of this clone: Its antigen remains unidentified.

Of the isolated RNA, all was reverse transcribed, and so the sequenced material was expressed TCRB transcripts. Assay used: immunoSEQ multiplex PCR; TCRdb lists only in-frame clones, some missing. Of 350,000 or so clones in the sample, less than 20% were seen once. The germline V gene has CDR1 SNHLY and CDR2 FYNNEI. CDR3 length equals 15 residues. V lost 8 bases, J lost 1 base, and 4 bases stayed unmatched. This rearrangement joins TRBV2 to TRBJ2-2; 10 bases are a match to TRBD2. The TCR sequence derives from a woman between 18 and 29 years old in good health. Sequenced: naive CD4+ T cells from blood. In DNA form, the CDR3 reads TGTGCCAGCTCGACTAGCGGGTGGAACACCGGGGAGCTGTTTTTT. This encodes CASSTSGWNTGELFF.